The 4 T cell receptor beta chains reported below all come from one sample, sequenced in a study of graft-versus-host responses after intestinal transplantation. These receptors have no identified antigens. Data came from immunoSEQ multiplex PCR; TCRdb stores just in-frame clones and leaves some out. Of approximately 90,000 clones in the sample, around nine tenths are singletons; the top ten hold under 6.5%. The sample consisted of unstimulated CD8+ T cells sorted from spleen or lymph node cells, taken before intestinal transplant. These receptors were collected from a human donor who received an intestinal transplant.

Notes on this clone: Other DNA variants within this sample encode the same CDR3. The rearrangement uses TRBV14 and TRBJ2-5; no clear D. Per the germline V gene, CDR1 is SGHDN and CDR2 is FVKESK. The CDR3 extends over 12 amino acids. V dropped 0 bases and J dropped 5 bases, with 4 bases sitting between them. CDR3 residues: CASSQEGETQYF. The CDR3 DNA reads TGTGCCAGCAGCCAAGAAGGCGAGACCCAGTACTTC.

V and J are TRBV28 and TRBJ2-7, with D perhaps TRBD2 (5 bases). From germline, CDR1 is MDHEN and CDR2 SYDVKM. V lost 8 bases, J lost 2 bases, and 13 bases lay in between. The CDR3 loop spans 13 amino acids. The CDR3 bases are TGTGCCAGCGGACTTAGAGGACCCTACGAGCAGTACTTC. The encoded protein is CASGLRGPYEQYF.

The J gene is TRBJ2-7, the V gene TRBV6-6, with D possibly matching TRBD1 (6 bases). The germline gives CDR1 MNHNY, CDR2 SVGAGI (reference sequence). The CDR3 loop spans 16 amino acids. V was trimmed by 0 bases and J by 2 bases, leaving 14 bases between them. CDR3 in DNA: TGTGCCAGCAGTTACTCGACTACAGGGCCTACCTACGAGCAGTACTTC. This sequence encodes CASSYSTTGPTYEQYF.

J is TRBJ1-4 and V is TRBV9; 7 bases map to TRBD1. The length of the CDR3 is 15 residues. V lost 3 bases, J lost 4 bases, and 6 bases stayed unmatched. Germline loops: CDR1 SGDLS, CDR2 YYNGEE. The CDR3 protein is CASSAKTGINEKLFF. The CDR3, as DNA: TGTGCCAGCAGCGCCAAGACAGGGATTAATGAAAAACTGTTTTTT. Complete variable domain (other parts from reference TRBV9 and TRBJ1-4): DSGVTQTPKHLITATGQRVTLRCSPRSGDLSVYWYQQSLDQGLQFLIQYYNGEERAKGNILERFSAQQFPDLHSELNLSSLELGDSALYFCASSAKTGINEKLFFGSGTQLSVL.